This is a list of T cell receptor beta chains from one sample in a study of shared clonotypes between healthy human individuals. Produced via immunoSEQ multiplex PCR; TCRdb's table is partial and in-frame only. There are 1 million to 1.2 million clones in the sample; approximately 80% occur only once, and approximately 0.95% lies in the top ten. The sample was memory CD4+ T cells from PBMCs. These receptors were taken from a man younger than 30 in good health. Some clones in this sample may be carry-over from other donors' samples. Both conserved end residues are part of each CDR3. A D gene is named only where the DNA matches it firmly. Where a row states a size, it is once, few, many or the class of an expanded clone; other rows omit it.

NA,TRBV28,NA,TRBJ2-6,TGTGCCAGCAGTTTATGGGTGGGTGGGGCCAACGTCCTGACTTTC,CASSLWVGGANVLTF
NA,TRBV20-1,few,TRBJ2-5,TGCAGTGCTGGACTCCCGTTAACCCAGTACTTC,CSAGLPLTQYF
NA,TRBV7-2,NA,TRBJ2-7,TGTGCCAGCAGCTTAGTGTGGACCTCGTACGAGCAGTACTTC,CASSLVWTSYEQYF
TRBD2,TRBV30,NA,TRBJ2-2,TGTGCCTGGGTAGAGGGCGGGAGGGACACCGGGGAGCTGTTTTTT,CAWVEGGRDTGELFF
NA,TRBV19,few,TRBJ2-2,TGTGCCAGCGGTTCGTCATCCGTCGGGGAGCTGTTTTTT,CASGSSSVGELFF
NA,TRBV7-3,NA,TRBJ2-1,TGTGCCAGCAGCTTAAATCCCTTAGACTACCAGTTCTTC,CASSLNPLDYQFF
TRBD1,TRBV5-1,NA,TRBJ2-3,TGCGCCAGCAGCCAGGACAGGGTGGGAACAGATACGCAGTATTTT,CASSQDRVGTDTQYF
NA,TRBV7-3,once,TRBJ2-1,TGTGCCAGCAGCTTAACAGCACAGCACAATGAGCAGTTCTTC,CASSLTAQHNEQFF
NA,TRBV15,NA,TRBJ2-1,TGTGCCACCAGTCGGTGGGGGGAGTACAATGAGCAGTTCTTC,CATSRWGEYNEQFF
NA,TRBV30,NA,TRBJ1-1,TGTGCCTGGGGGGACGGCCCGTGGGGGTTGGCTTTCTTT,CAWGDGPWGLAFF
NA,TRBV5-6,NA,TRBJ1-1,TGTGCCAGCAGCCCGGGACGGGGGAACACTGAAGCTTTCTTT,CASSPGRGNTEAFF
NA,TRBV6-1,NA,TRBJ1-2,TGTGCCAGCAGCGGAGGAGGCTATTATGGCTACACCTTC,CASSGGGYYGYTF
NA,TRBV19,NA,TRBJ1-1,TGTGCCAGTAGTAACAGGAACACTGAAGCTTTCTTT,CASSNRNTEAFF
NA,TRBV2,NA,TRBJ2-1,TGTGCCAGCAAGGAATACAATGAGCAGTTCTTC,CASKEYNEQFF
TRBD1,TRBV25-1,many,TRBJ2-1,TGTGCCAGCAGTCCGCTACAGGGGGTTGGCGACAATGAGCAGTTCTTC,CASSPLQGVGDNEQFF
NA,TRBV18,NA,TRBJ2-7,TGTGCCAGCTCACCGGAGTCAGAGCAGTACTTC,CASSPESEQYF
NA,TRBV5-1,once,TRBJ2-7,TGCGCCAGCAGCTTGGCGGCAACCCGCTCCTACGAGCAGTACTTC,CASSLAATRSYEQYF
TRBD1,TRBV4-3,many,TRBJ1-4,TGCGCCAGCAGCTACTCGGGACAGGGGGACGAAAAACTGTTTTTT,CASSYSGQGDEKLFF
TRBD2,TRBV7-2,NA,TRBJ2-7,TGTGCCAGCAGCCCCACTAGCGGGACCTCCTACGAGCAGTACTTC,CASSPTSGTSYEQYF
NA,TRBV5-1,NA,TRBJ2-7,TGCGCCAGCAGTTACCGGGACACCGGATACGAGCAGTACTTC,CASSYRDTGYEQYF
NA,TRBV28,NA,TRBJ1-2,TGTGCCAGCATGGGTCGCTATGGCTACACCTTC,CASMGRYGYTF
NA,TRBV5-5,NA,TRBJ1-5,TGTGCCAGCAGCCAGGACCCTAGTGGGGATCAGCCCCAGCATTTT,CASSQDPSGDQPQHF
TRBD2,TRBV28,NA,TRBJ2-2,TGTGCCAGCAGTCCGACCCCTAGCGGGAGAGGAGGGGAGCTGTTTTTT,CASSPTPSGRGGELFF
NA,TRBV28,NA,TRBJ2-1,TGTGCCAGCAGTTTATGGAAGAGTTACAGTGAGCAGTTCTTC,CASSLWKSYSEQFF
NA,TRBV19,NA,TRBJ2-2,TGTGCCAGTAAGAAAAGGGACACCGGGGAGCTGTTTTTT,CASKKRDTGELFF